Here is one T cell receptor beta chain with its context. Its target is not known. TCRdb itself ran the reads through MiXCR, one entry per CDR3 protein. Here the sample spans roughly 120,000 distinct CDR3 sequences, 25% to 35% being singletons. The data were obtained in a study of T cell repertoires in cytomegalovirus infection. Study-wide context: Carrying CMV and the relevant HLA type showed in public TCR beta signatures.

Study-wide findings and caveats: HLA-C-restricted CMV-specific TCR beta clonotypes were dominant in the ex vivo response.

CDR1 MNHEY and CDR2 SVGEGT come from the germline V gene. V was trimmed by 6 bases and J by 6 bases, leaving 3 bases between them. This CDR3 region has 10 residues. The TCR sequence derives from a human donor in good health (CMV status not recorded). Some clones in this sample may be carry-over from other donors' samples. The chain has TRBV6-2 or TRBV6-3 and TRBJ2-1, with D unclear. Sample: CD8+ T cells from cultured PBMCs, taken from culture after CMV antigen stimulation. The CDR3 protein is CASRGNEQFF. The CDR3 nucleotides read TGTGCCAGCAGAGGCAATGAGCAGTTCTTC.